This is a list of T cell receptor beta chains from one sample in a study of T cells after yellow fever vaccination. TCRdb ran MiXCR on the 5' RACE reads and lists one entry per CDR3 protein. The sample consists of some 300,000 distinct CDR3 sequences, over 8.5% of them appearing once. The sample consisted of CD4+ T cells sorted from PBMCs, taken 45 days after the yellow fever booster vaccination. The receptors derive from a man younger than 35 who received the YFV17D yellow fever vaccine. The CDR3 runs from the conserved cysteine through the conserved F or W. Fields, in order: D gene, V gene, CDR3 length, CDR3 protein. A D gene is named only where the DNA matches it firmly.

D gene: TRBD1; V gene: TRBV2; CDR3 length: 13; CDR3 protein: CASSTTGGTEAFF
D gene: TRBD1; V gene: TRBV5-6; CDR3 length: 16; CDR3 protein: CASSFGAGGAYTEAFF
D gene: -; V gene: TRBV7-6; CDR3 length: 12; CDR3 protein: CASSFRRGPQFF
D gene: TRBD1; V gene: TRBV7-9; CDR3 length: 14; CDR3 protein: CASRRQGDTGELFF
D gene: TRBD2; V gene: TRBV6-5; CDR3 length: 15; CDR3 protein: CASSRGLAGTGELFF
D gene: TRBD1; V gene: TRBV7-9; CDR3 length: 15; CDR3 protein: CATRIQGVSGTEAFF
D gene: TRBD2; V gene: TRBV5-4; CDR3 length: 18; CDR3 protein: CASTLGTSGGARADTQYF
D gene: TRBD1; V gene: TRBV2; CDR3 length: 16; CDR3 protein: CASSEYGGQGDGGYTF
D gene: -; V gene: TRBV7-9; CDR3 length: 14; CDR3 protein: CASSLGHLNTEAFF
D gene: -; V gene: TRBV7-2; CDR3 length: 13; CDR3 protein: CASSLHRAQPQHF
D gene: TRBD2; V gene: TRBV29-1; CDR3 length: 15; CDR3 protein: CSVRAGLAGNNEQFF
D gene: TRBD2; V gene: TRBV24-1; CDR3 length: 17; CDR3 protein: CATSDQTSGGNKETQYF
D gene: -; V gene: TRBV7-2; CDR3 length: 15; CDR3 protein: CASSLVAVDSYEQYF
D gene: -; V gene: TRBV10-3; CDR3 length: 12; CDR3 protein: CAISEGRNIQYF
D gene: -; V gene: TRBV20-1; CDR3 length: 12; CDR3 protein: CSVVRGFAEAFF
D gene: -; V gene: TRBV5-1; CDR3 length: 13; CDR3 protein: CASSSGRSTEAFF
D gene: TRBD2; V gene: TRBV3-1; CDR3 length: 18; CDR3 protein: CASSLGLAGGSGANVLTF
D gene: TRBD2; V gene: TRBV7-2; CDR3 length: 13; CDR3 protein: CASSLSGTTIQYF
D gene: -; V gene: TRBV12-3/TRBV12-4; CDR3 length: 15; CDR3 protein: CASRPGLEYYNEQFF
D gene: -; V gene: TRBV10-3; CDR3 length: 13; CDR3 protein: CAIGTPNTGELFF
D gene: -; V gene: TRBV2; CDR3 length: 14; CDR3 protein: CASRAGPSSYEQYF
D gene: -; V gene: TRBV6-5; CDR3 length: 13; CDR3 protein: CASSYRQDNEQFF
D gene: -; V gene: TRBV6-2/TRBV6-3; CDR3 length: 14; CDR3 protein: CASSSRTPEGVQYF
D gene: -; V gene: TRBV25-1; CDR3 length: 12; CDR3 protein: CASSREGDGYTF
D gene: TRBD2; V gene: TRBV5-5; CDR3 length: 15; CDR3 protein: CASSLGAGVKETQYF
D gene: TRBD1; V gene: TRBV3-1; CDR3 length: 15; CDR3 protein: CASSPRPTGKTEAFF
D gene: -; V gene: TRBV4-1; CDR3 length: 17; CDR3 protein: CASSQRWRQKSNQPQHF
D gene: -; V gene: TRBV7-9; CDR3 length: 15; CDR3 protein: CASSCPHGDLQPQHF
D gene: -; V gene: TRBV15; CDR3 length: 15; CDR3 protein: CATSRVRQSSYEQYF
D gene: -; V gene: TRBV4-3; CDR3 length: 15; CDR3 protein: CASSQFLAGDYGYTF
D gene: -; V gene: TRBV20-1; CDR3 length: 14; CDR3 protein: CSARRRGAPWTQYF
D gene: TRBD1; V gene: TRBV28; CDR3 length: 14; CDR3 protein: CASRRGQGGSPLHF
D gene: -; V gene: TRBV12-3/TRBV12-4; CDR3 length: 12; CDR3 protein: CASSLGPYGYTF
D gene: -; V gene: TRBV18; CDR3 length: 11; CDR3 protein: CASSPSREAFF
D gene: TRBD2; V gene: TRBV12-3/TRBV12-4; CDR3 length: 18; CDR3 protein: CASSLVGTSGGSYNEQFF
D gene: -; V gene: TRBV20-1; CDR3 length: 13; CDR3 protein: CSVPYEQNTEAFF
D gene: -; V gene: TRBV6-2/TRBV6-3; CDR3 length: 14; CDR3 protein: CASSETWQGSPLHF
D gene: TRBD2; V gene: TRBV18; CDR3 length: 15; CDR3 protein: CASSPLILAGDTQYF
D gene: -; V gene: TRBV5-1; CDR3 length: 14; CDR3 protein: CASSVTGTGTEAFF
D gene: -; V gene: TRBV2; CDR3 length: 16; CDR3 protein: CASSEGLGRVNTEAFF
D gene: -; V gene: TRBV11-2; CDR3 length: 15; CDR3 protein: CASSSIRGRTDTQYF
D gene: -; V gene: TRBV5-1; CDR3 length: 17; CDR3 protein: CASSLAIGAARTGELFF
D gene: -; V gene: TRBV29-1; CDR3 length: 12; CDR3 protein: CSTRSSPTGYTF
D gene: TRBD1; V gene: TRBV7-8; CDR3 length: 14; CDR3 protein: CASSTGQGAYGYTF
D gene: -; V gene: TRBV2; CDR3 length: 13; CDR3 protein: CASSAPGKTIQYF
D gene: -; V gene: TRBV7-9; CDR3 length: 13; CDR3 protein: CASEAGSGNTIYF
D gene: -; V gene: TRBV7-2; CDR3 length: 15; CDR3 protein: CASRTGDGMNTEAFF
D gene: -; V gene: TRBV20-1; CDR3 length: 13; CDR3 protein: CSAPQGRGTEAFF
D gene: -; V gene: TRBV20-1; CDR3 length: 14; CDR3 protein: CSARQGGAFTEAFF
D gene: -; V gene: TRBV2; CDR3 length: 13; CDR3 protein: CASSERMNTEAFF
D gene: -; V gene: TRBV24-1; CDR3 length: 16; CDR3 protein: CATSDFRTESDETQYF
D gene: TRBD1; V gene: TRBV3-1; CDR3 length: 15; CDR3 protein: CASSVHRDRVRGYTF
D gene: -; V gene: TRBV6-2/TRBV6-3; CDR3 length: 17; CDR3 protein: CASNSRGGVLGNGEQFF
D gene: -; V gene: TRBV7-9; CDR3 length: 13; CDR3 protein: CASSLGKDYGYTF